The 28 T cell receptor beta chains below were found in one sample sequenced in a study of control samples from healthy donors and cancer patients. This table comes from immunoSEQ multiplex PCR, and its TCRdb copy is limited to in-frame clones, with some not included. The sample lists roughly 79,000 clones; around 84% were seen once. The sample comprised blood. These receptors were obtained from a man in his forties or fifties in good health.

V and J are TRBV6-5 and TRBJ1-1; D gene unclear. V shed 6 bases and J shed 1 base, with 12 bases lying between them. Germline lookup yields CDR1 MNHEY and CDR2 SVGAGI. The CDR3 runs 14 residues. The CDR3 is CASSPAATNTEAFF. CDR3 bases: TGTGCCAGCAGCCCCGCAGCCACGAACACTGAAGCTTTCTTT.

The chain recombines TRBV7-9 with TRBJ1-4; D call uncertain. This CDR3 spans 14 amino acids. Per germline, CDR1 SEHNR and CDR2 FQNEAQ (reference sequence). The germline V and J ends were trimmed by 5 bases and 7 bases, with 14 bases remaining between them. DNA for the CDR3: TGTGCCAGCAGCCCGGCGTTGCCGGCTGAAAAACTGTTTTTT. Its translation: CASSPALPAEKLFF.

This clone was seen only once. V usage is TRBV4-3 and J usage is TRBJ2-1; possibly TRBD1 for D (6 bases). V gave up 4 bases and J gave up 7 bases, with 11 bases separating them. The germline V gene encodes CDR1 LGHNA and CDR2 YSLEER. This CDR3 comprises 13 residues. In DNA form, the CDR3 reads TGCGCCAGCAGCCCCATACAGGGTAATGAGCAGTTCTTC. It encodes CASSPIQGNEQFF.

The genes are TRBV19 and TRBJ2-6; 12 bases align to TRBD1. The CDR3 totals 20 residues. CDR1 is LNHDA, CDR2 SQIVND, per germline (reference sequence). J gave up 5 bases and V 5 bases, and 16 bases lay outside the gene matches. The CDR3 DNA reads TGTGCCAGTAGTTCCCCACCGGGACAGGGGGCTTCTCTCCGGGCCAACGTCCTGACTTTC. It is translated as CASSSPPGQGASLRANVLTF.

The genes are TRBV19 and TRBJ2-7; D possibly corresponds to TRBD1 (5 bases). The CDR3 is made up of 12 amino acids. Trimming stripped 11 bases from V and 2 bases from J, with 13 bases between. Germline V gives CDR1 LNHDA, CDR2 SQIVND (reference sequence). The CDR3 loop reads CASKGNTYEQYF. The CDR3 DNA reads as TGTGCCTCGAAGGGGAACACCTACGAGCAGTACTTC.

The J gene is TRBJ1-5, the V gene TRBV10-3, with 11 nucleotides matching TRBD1. Germline assignment: CDR1 ENHRY and CDR2 SYGVKD. The V and J ends lost 3 bases and 4 bases, in that order; junction bases with no gene match: 2. The CDR3 sequence is 15 residues long. The CDR3 reads CAISEGQGANQPQHF. Written as DNA, the CDR3 is TGTGCCATCAGTGAAGGACAGGGGGCGAATCAGCCCCAGCATTTT.

This clone occurred a few times. The chain recombines TRBV28 with TRBJ1-5; D remains unclear. Germline CDR1 is MDHEN and CDR2 is SYDVKM. The CDR3 has 14 amino acids. Trimming shortened V by 2 bases and J by 0 bases, and 5 bases separated the two germline ends. This CDR3 is CASSLGPSNQPQHF. The CDR3 DNA is TGTGCCAGCAGTTTAGGGCCTAGCAATCAGCCCCAGCATTTT.

This chain uses TRBV4-2 with TRBJ2-1, with D perhaps matching TRBD2 (5 bases). Germline V lookup: CDR1 LGHNA, CDR2 YNFKEQ. The CDR3 has 17 amino acids. Trimming removed 0 bases from V and 1 base from J, with 13 bases in between. For the CDR3, the DNA is TGTGCCAGCAGCCAAGATGAGGAGCGGTGGTCCTACAATGAGCAGTTCTTC. Translated, it gives CASSQDEERWSYNEQFF.

This clone was recorded a few times. The rearrangement joins TRBV2 to TRBJ2-7; unclear D gene. The V and J ends lost 7 bases and 0 bases respectively, with 7 bases between them. CDR1 and CDR2 from the germline V gene are SNHLY and FYNNEI. CDR3 length equals 12 residues. In DNA form, the CDR3 reads TGTGCCAGCACCAAGAGCTCCTACGAGCAGTACTTC. Amino acids: CASTKSSYEQYF.

The chain couples TRBV19 to TRBJ2-3; 7 bases are a match to TRBD2. Germline V gene data show CDR1 as LNHDA and CDR2 as SQIVND (reference sequence). The CDR3 is 15 amino acids. The ends lost 4 bases at V and 4 bases at J; junction bases unmatched: 8. The CDR3 here is CASSNRIAGADTQYF. Written as DNA, the CDR3 is TGTGCCAGTAGTAATAGGATCGCGGGAGCAGATACGCAGTATTTT.

The table lists this clone with a count of one. The chain carries TRBV29-1 and TRBJ1-1; 9 bases fit TRBD1. CDR1 SQVTM and CDR2 ANQGSEA come from the germline V gene. V lost 7 bases, J lost 4 bases, and 7 bases stayed unmatched. CDR3 length: 13 residues. CDR3 in DNA: TGCAGCGCCGAAGGGACAGGGAGCACTGAAGCTTTCTTT. Its protein product is CSAEGTGSTEAFF.

V is TRBV5-6 and J is TRBJ2-7, with 7 bases identical to TRBD2. Germline V CDR1 and CDR2: SGHDT, YYEEEE. The CDR3 has 17 residues. V lost 3 bases and J lost 2; bases outside the gene matches: 14. The CDR3 DNA sequence: TGTGCCAGCAGCTCCCGCGTCGTAGTGGGGGGGGCCTACGAGCAGTACTTC. It encodes CASSSRVVVGGAYEQYF.

The chain links TRBV20-1 to TRBJ2-1; D is unclear. Germline V gene data show CDR1 as DFQATT and CDR2 as SNEGSKA (reference sequence). With 6 bases removed from V and 9 bases from J, the gap between germline ends came to 9 bases. The CDR3 runs to 10 residues. The CDR3 is CSAEAREQFF. CDR3 in DNA: TGCAGTGCCGAGGCGCGTGAGCAGTTCTTC.

This clone was seen once. V is TRBV28 and J is TRBJ2-2; no firm D call. There are 12 residues in the CDR3. Germline CDR1 is MDHEN and CDR2 is SYDVKM. Trimming pared 10 bases from V and 4 bases from J, leaving 10 bases between. The CDR3 spells CATSWGTGELFF. The CDR3 DNA sequence: TGTGCCACGAGCTGGGGCACCGGGGAGCTGTTTTTT.

The rearrangement joins TRBV2 to TRBJ1-6; D might be TRBD1 (5 bases). The CDR3 sequence is 15 residues long. V shed 4 bases and J shed 7 bases, with 14 bases lying between them. Germline CDR1 reads SNHLY; CDR2 reads FYNNEI. CDR3 in amino acids: CASSGRDGLNSPLHF. CDR3 DNA: TGTGCCAGCAGTGGCCGGGACGGTCTCAATTCACCCCTCCACTTT.

The chain carries TRBV5-4 and TRBJ1-1, with a weak D call TRBD1 (5 bases). Trimming left V 4 bases short and J 0 bases short, with 13 bases between. Per the germline V gene, CDR1 is SGHNT and CDR2 is YYREEE (reference sequence). This CDR3 comprises 15 residues. The CDR3 sequence: CASSPRASMNTEAFF. The CDR3 region has the DNA TGTGCCAGCAGCCCCAGGGCCAGTATGAACACTGAAGCTTTCTTT.

V is TRBV9 and J is TRBJ1-2, with D perhaps TRBD1 (5 bases). CDR1 SGDLS and CDR2 YYNGEE come from the germline V gene. The CDR3 loop spans 13 amino acids. The V and J ends lost 0 bases and 7 bases respectively, with 10 bases between them. The CDR3 nucleotides read TGTGCCAGCAGCGTAGGAGGGGAAGGTGGCTACACCTTC. Translation: CASSVGGEGGYTF.

The count of this clone is one. This rearrangement joins TRBV28 to TRBJ2-1; unclear D gene. The CDR3 loop spans 16 amino acids. V dropped 6 bases and J dropped 0 bases, with 15 bases sitting between them. CDR1 and CDR2 from the germline V gene are MDHEN and SYDVKM. The CDR3 bases are TGTGCCAGCAGCCCCAGAGGCAGGAGCTCCTACAATGAGCAGTTCTTC. Its translation is CASSPRGRSSYNEQFF.

This chain links TRBV12-3 or TRBV12-4 with TRBJ1-1; D gene uncertain. V was pared by 5 bases and J by 2 bases, with 6 bases between. CDR3 size: 12 residues. Here the CDR3 DNA reads TGTGCCAGCAGTCAATATAACACTGAAGCTTTCTTT. Translation: CASSQYNTEAFF.

The chain uses TRBV29-1 and TRBJ1-1, with D possibly TRBD1 on 5 matching bases. Trimming shortened V by 4 bases and J by 4 bases, and 19 bases separated the two germline ends. The CDR3 is 15 residues long. Per germline, CDR1 SQVTM and CDR2 ANQGSEA. This CDR3 reads CSVGDPRRGTTEAFF. In nucleotides, the CDR3 is TGCAGCGTTGGGGACCCACGACGGGGGACCACTGAAGCTTTCTTT.

The chain joins TRBV2 to TRBJ2-7, with TRBD1 identical over 7 bases. This CDR3 is built from 14 residues. Per germline, CDR1 SNHLY and CDR2 FYNNEI. Losses at the gene ends were 4 bases for V and 2 bases for J; bases not matched to a gene: 5. CDR3 sequence reads: CASSAGTAPYEQYF. DNA of the CDR3: TGTGCCAGCAGTGCCGGGACAGCACCCTACGAGCAGTACTTC. Variable domain in full (rest from reference TRBV2 and TRBJ2-7): EPEVTQTPSHQVTQMGQEVILRCVPISNHLYFYWYRQILGQKVEFLVSFYNNEISEKSEIFDDQFSVERPDGSNFTLKIRSTKLEDSAMYFCASSAGTAPYEQYFGPGTRLTVT.

The gene calls are TRBV28 and TRBJ1-2; D perhaps matches TRBD1 (5 bases). The CDR3 length is 15 residues. V lost 10 bases and J 5 bases, leaving 23 bases between the germline ends. The germline V gene has CDR1 MDHEN and CDR2 SYDVKM. The CDR3 coding sequence is TGTGCCATTACACCTCGGGACGCATGGCTTTATGGCTACACCTTC. This translates into CAITPRDAWLYGYTF.

This sequence joins TRBV14 and TRBJ1-1; D uncertain. Germline lookup yields CDR1 SGHDN and CDR2 FVKESK. Trimming pared 1 base from V and 7 bases from J, leaving 10 bases between. There are 13 residues in the CDR3. This CDR3 reads CASSQGTVIEAFF. The CDR3 DNA reads TGTGCCAGCAGCCAAGGGACGGTTATTGAAGCTTTCTTT.

The gene calls are TRBV9 and TRBJ1-2; TRBD1 is a possible D gene (6 bases). CDR1 SGDLS and CDR2 YYNGEE come from the germline V gene. Trimming took 0 bases from V and 8 from J, leaving 17 bases between them. This CDR3 comprises 15 residues. CDR3 in amino acids: CASSVAADSIGGYTF. Written as DNA, the CDR3 is TGTGCCAGCAGCGTAGCAGCGGACAGTATAGGGGGCTACACCTTC. Combining the CDR3 with reference TRBV9 and TRBJ1-2 gives the whole variable domain DSGVTQTPKHLITATGQRVTLRCSPRSGDLSVYWYQQSLDQGLQFLIQYYNGEERAKGNILERFSAQQFPDLHSELNLSSLELGDSALYFCASSVAADSIGGYTFGSGTRLTVV.

This chain links TRBV12-3 or TRBV12-4 with TRBJ2-2; unclear D gene. This CDR3 is built from 12 residues. Trimming took 6 bases from V and 4 from J, leaving 6 bases between them. CDR3 protein: CASRGFTGELFF. CDR3 nucleotides: TGTGCCAGCAGGGGGTTCACCGGGGAGCTGTTTTTT.

This clone was picked up one time. CDR3 nucleotides: TGTGCCAGCAGCCACACCGGGACTAGCGGGAGCGTAAATGAGCAGTTCTTC. It encodes CASSHTGTSGSVNEQFF. This chain uses TRBV4-2 with TRBJ2-1, with TRBD2 matching over 14 bases. Trimming removed 3 bases from V and 7 bases from J; junction bases left unmatched: 8. Germline CDR1 and CDR2: LGHNA and YNFKEQ. The CDR3 is made up of 17 amino acids.

The chain couples TRBV27 to TRBJ1-4, with 9 bases lining up with TRBD1. The ends lost 2 bases at V and 1 base at J; junction bases unmatched: 11. The CDR3 contains 19 residues. Germline V CDR1 and CDR2: MNHEY, SMNVEV (reference sequence). CDR3 loop: CASSLGPGQGRLTNEKLFF. The CDR3, as DNA: TGTGCCAGCAGTTTAGGTCCGGGACAGGGAAGGTTAACTAATGAAAAACTGTTTTTT. Full variable domain (remainder filled in from reference TRBV27 and TRBJ1-4): EAQVTQNPRYLITVTGKKLTVTCSQNMNHEYMSWYRQDPGLGLRQIYYSMNVEVTDKGDVPEGYKVSRKEKRNFPLILESPSPNQTSLYFCASSLGPGQGRLTNEKLFFGSGTQLSVL.

The rearrangement uses TRBV5-8 and TRBJ2-7; D could derive from TRBD1 or TRBD2 (6 bases each). Germline CDR1 reads SGHTS; CDR2 reads YDEGEE. The CDR3 has 15 amino acids. V dropped 7 bases and J dropped 3 bases, with 20 bases sitting between them. The CDR3 spells CASSKLQGGVYEQYF. CDR3 in DNA: TGTGCCAGCTCCAAACTACAGGGAGGAGTCTACGAGCAGTACTTC.